This T cell receptor beta chain appears in the sequencing data of a study of shared clonotypes between healthy human individuals. The V segment lost 2 bases and the J segment 9 bases; nucleotides outside the gene matches: 8. Germline CDR1 reads SNHLY; CDR2 reads FYNNEI. This CDR3 has 16 amino acids. All donors were healthy HIV-negative adults lacking recent acute infections or vaccinations. The authors divided CD4+ cells into CD45RA+ naive and CD45RA-negative memory subsets. Deep-level assay runs were performed. Data came from immunoSEQ multiplex PCR; TCRdb stores just in-frame clones and leaves some out. The sample lists roughly 680,000 clones, over 60% occurring once.

Sequenced sample: memory CD4+ T cells sorted from blood. Subset: CD45RA-negative fraction. The chain combines TRBV2 with TRBJ2-2; 11 bases align to TRBD1. This receptor was obtained from a woman in her twenties or thirties in good health. CDR3 sequence: CASSERGTGGPRELFF. DNA of the CDR3: TGTGCCAGCAGTGAAAGAGGGACAGGGGGACCGAGGGAGCTGTTTTTT. The complete variable domain, with remaining parts taken from reference TRBV2 and TRBJ2-2, reads EPEVTQTPSHQVTQMGQEVILRCVPISNHLYFYWYRQILGQKVEFLVSFYNNEISEKSEIFDDQFSVERPDGSNFTLKIRSTKLEDSAMYFCASSERGTGGPRELFFGEGSRLTVL.